A single sample gave rise to the 14 T cell receptor beta chains below, sequenced in a study of blood T cell repertoires in COVID-19. The method was immunoSEQ multiplex PCR; TCRdb's version includes in-frame clones alone and lacks a portion of them. The sample holds 200,000 to 250,000 clones, more than 85% seen once. The sample was peripheral blood. The receptors originated from a woman aged 45-65 years with COVID-19, enrolled during active disease.

In its sample, this clone was seen a few times. The chain links TRBV3-1 (or the pseudogene TRBV3-2) to TRBJ1-1; D possibly corresponds to TRBD1 (5 bases). The CDR3 consists of 13 residues. Deletions cut 2 bases from V and 1 base from J, with 5 bases between. In germline, CDR1 is LGHDT, CDR2 YNNKEL (reference sequence). The CDR3 here is CASSQTGNTEAFF. CDR3 in DNA: TGTGCCAGCAGCCAAACAGGGAACACTGAAGCTTTCTTT.

This clone has only a few counts. The chain combines TRBV19 with TRBJ1-2; D might be TRBD1 (5 bases). CDR1 is LNHDA, CDR2 SQIVND, per germline (reference sequence). The CDR3 loop spans 18 amino acids. The V gene lost 4 bases and the J gene lost 4 bases, with 25 bases spanning the gap. The CDR3 region has the DNA TGTGCCAGTAGTAGACAGCGACTAGAGGGACGGACCACCTATGGCTACACCTTC. Translated, it gives CASSRQRLEGRTTYGYTF.

The gene calls are TRBV19 and TRBJ2-1, with D tentatively TRBD2 (6 bases). Germline V lookup: CDR1 LNHDA, CDR2 SQIVND (reference sequence). The CDR3 totals 13 residues. V dropped 3 bases and J dropped 7 bases, with 10 bases sitting between them. CDR3 region: CASSIARGNEQFF. The DNA of the CDR3 is TGTGCCAGTAGTATCGCCCGGGGGAATGAGCAGTTCTTC.

This sequence joins TRBV9 and TRBJ2-1; 7 bases agree with TRBD2. V was clipped by 1 base and J by 4 bases; unmatched bases: 5. The CDR3 consists of 15 residues. CDR1 SGDLS and CDR2 YYNGEE come from the germline V gene. CDR3: CASSVSLAVYNEQFF. CDR3 sequence (DNA): TGTGCCAGCAGCGTAAGCCTAGCGGTTTACAATGAGCAGTTCTTC.

The V gene is TRBV3-1 (or the pseudogene TRBV3-2), the J gene TRBJ2-5; TRBD2 might be the D (5 bases). This CDR3 is 14 amino acids long. Trimming pared 3 bases from V and 4 bases from J, leaving 12 bases between. Germline V lookup: CDR1 LGHDT, CDR2 YNNKEL (reference sequence). CDR3 coding DNA: TGTGCCAGCAGCCAGGAGGTGATGGGAGAGACCCAGTACTTC. The encoded protein is CASSQEVMGETQYF.

The chain recombines TRBV9 with TRBJ2-3; 11 bases agree with TRBD2. The CDR3 length is 19 residues. V shed 0 bases and J 3 bases; nucleotides not matched to a gene: 12. Per germline, CDR1 SGDLS and CDR2 YYNGEE. In DNA, the CDR3 is TGTGCCAGCAGCGTAGGGTCTAGCGGGGGGAGGTACTTGACAGATACGCAGTATTTT. It encodes CASSVGSSGGRYLTDTQYF.

The chain combines TRBV5-1 with TRBJ1-1; 7 positions match TRBD1. The CDR3 totals 16 residues. J lost 0 bases, V lost 0 bases, and 5 bases had no gene match. Germline V lookup: CDR1 SGHRS, CDR2 YFSETQ. CDR3 sequence reads: CASSLGDRTLNTEAFF. CDR3 sequence (DNA): TGCGCCAGCAGCTTGGGGGACAGAACTTTGAACACTGAAGCTTTCTTT.

The rearrangement links TRBV9 to TRBJ1-1; D not certain. Between the trimmed V and J ends, which lost 3 bases and 0 bases, there was a span of 9 bases. Per germline, CDR1 SGDLS and CDR2 YYNGEE. This CDR3 contains 14 residues. The CDR3 DNA is TGTGCCAGCAGCGAAGATGGCTTGAACACTGAAGCTTTCTTT. Protein sequence: CASSEDGLNTEAFF.

This clone was picked up many times. V is TRBV5-4 and J is TRBJ2-2; possibly TRBD1 for D (6 bases). V was cut by 0 bases and J by 8 bases, with 14 bases left in between. The V gene's germline CDR1 is SGHNT and CDR2 YYREEE (reference sequence). CDR3 length: 15 residues. The CDR3 loop is CASSLAPGARGELFF. The CDR3 region has the DNA TGTGCCAGCAGCTTGGCCCCAGGGGCGCGGGGGGAGCTGTTTTTT.

The chain uses TRBV10-3 and TRBJ2-7, with 7 bases that match TRBD1. This CDR3 has 16 amino acids. V was clipped by 3 bases and J by 0 bases; unmatched bases: 8. Germline CDR1 and CDR2: ENHRY and SYGVKD. CDR3 amino acids: CAISDANRDSSYEQYF. CDR3 in DNA: TGTGCCATCAGTGACGCCAACAGGGACAGCTCCTACGAGCAGTACTTC.

The chain carries TRBV5-4 and TRBJ2-3, with 16 bases matching TRBD2. V lost 4 bases and J lost 9; bases outside the gene matches: 8. CDR3 length equals 16 residues. Germline V CDR1 and CDR2: SGHNT, YYREEE (reference sequence). The CDR3 coding sequence is TGTGCCAGCAGCGCGGGACTAGCGGGGGGGCCAGGGACGCAGTATTTT. Protein sequence: CASSAGLAGGPGTQYF.

This chain joins TRBV5-1 and TRBJ1-6; D may be TRBD1 (6 bases). V was cut by 4 bases and J by 8 bases, with 22 bases left in between. This CDR3 spans 17 amino acids. The V gene's germline CDR1 is SGHRS and CDR2 YFSETQ. CDR3 amino acids: CASSLSRGAHLYSPLHF. DNA for the CDR3: TGCGCCAGCAGCCTAAGTCGGGGGGCCCACCTCTATTCACCCCTCCACTTT.

J is TRBJ2-7 and V is TRBV7-9; TRBD1 matches at 7 bases. The V gene end was trimmed by 3 bases and the J gene end by 2 bases; junction bases not matched to a gene: 7. CDR1 SEHNR and CDR2 FQNEAQ come from the germline V gene (reference sequence). This CDR3 comprises 15 residues. CDR3 sequence (DNA): TGTGCCAGCAGCTTGGCCGGGACAGTTACCTACGAGCAGTACTTC. Translated: CASSLAGTVTYEQYF.

This clone was recorded a few times. This chain joins TRBV3-1 (or the pseudogene TRBV3-2) and TRBJ2-4; tentatively, D is TRBD2 (5 bases). CDR3 length: 13 amino acids. Trimming took off 2 bases at V and 4 bases at J, with 6 bases between the two ends. The germline V gene has CDR1 LGHDT and CDR2 YNNKEL (reference sequence). CDR3 sequence (DNA): TGTGCCAGCAGCCAACGGGGTAAAAACATTCAGTACTTC. Translation gives CASSQRGKNIQYF.